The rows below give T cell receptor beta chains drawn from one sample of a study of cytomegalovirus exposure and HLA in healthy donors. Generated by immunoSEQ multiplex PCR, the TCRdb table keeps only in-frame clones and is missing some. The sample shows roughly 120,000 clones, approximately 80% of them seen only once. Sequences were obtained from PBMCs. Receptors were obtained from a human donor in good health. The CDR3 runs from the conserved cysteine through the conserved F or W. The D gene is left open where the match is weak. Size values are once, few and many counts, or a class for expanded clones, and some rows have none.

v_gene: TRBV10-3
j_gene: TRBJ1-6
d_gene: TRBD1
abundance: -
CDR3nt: TGTGCCATCAGACAGGGGGATTCACCCCTCCACTTT
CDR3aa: CAIRQGDSPLHF

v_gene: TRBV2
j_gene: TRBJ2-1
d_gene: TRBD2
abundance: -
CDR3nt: TGTGCCAGCAGTGTCTTAGCGGGGGGGCCGCTAGATGAGCAGTTCTTC
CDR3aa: CASSVLAGGPLDEQFF

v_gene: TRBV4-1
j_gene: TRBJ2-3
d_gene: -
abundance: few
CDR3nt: TGTGCCAGCAGCCAAGGAGGGCAGGTTACTGATACGCAGTATTTT
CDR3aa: CASSQGGQVTDTQYF

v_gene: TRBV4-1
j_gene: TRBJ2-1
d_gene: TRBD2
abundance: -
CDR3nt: TGCGCCAGCAGCCAAGATGCCGGAGCGGGGGGGCCTCGCAATGAGCAGTTCTTC
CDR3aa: CASSQDAGAGGPRNEQFF

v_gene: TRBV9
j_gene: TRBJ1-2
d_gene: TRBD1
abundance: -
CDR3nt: TGTGCCAGCAGCGGACAGGGCTATGGCTACACCTTC
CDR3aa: CASSGQGYGYTF

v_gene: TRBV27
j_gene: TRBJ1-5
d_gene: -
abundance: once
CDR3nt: TGTGCCAGCAGTTTATTGCGGAATCAGCCCCAGCATTTT
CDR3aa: CASSLLRNQPQHF

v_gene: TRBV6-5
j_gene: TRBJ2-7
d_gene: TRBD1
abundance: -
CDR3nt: TGTGCCAGCAGTTCCCTGGGACAGAGTTCCTACGAGCAGTACTTC
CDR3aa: CASSSLGQSSYEQYF

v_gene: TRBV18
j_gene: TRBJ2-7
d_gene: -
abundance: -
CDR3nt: TGTGCCAGCTCAATAAGTCGCGGCGTGGGCGAGCAGTACTTC
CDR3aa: CASSISRGVGEQYF

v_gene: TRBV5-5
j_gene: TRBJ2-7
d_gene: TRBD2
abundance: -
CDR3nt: TGTGCCAGCAGCCAAGATCAGGGCGGGGGGGCTTCCGAGCAGTACTTC
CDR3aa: CASSQDQGGGASEQYF

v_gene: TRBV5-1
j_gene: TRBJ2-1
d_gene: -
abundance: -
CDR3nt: TGCGCCAGCGGAGGGGTAGCCTACAATGAGCAGTTCTTC
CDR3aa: CASGGVAYNEQFF

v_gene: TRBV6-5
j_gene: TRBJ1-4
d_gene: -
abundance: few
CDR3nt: TGTGCCAGCAAGAGCGGAGAGGCCGCTAATGAAAAACTGTTTTTT
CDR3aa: CASKSGEAANEKLFF

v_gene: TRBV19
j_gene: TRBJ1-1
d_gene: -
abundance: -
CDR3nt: TGTGCCAGTAGTATCGCGGGCCTAAGGCGTTCTGAAGCTTTCTTT
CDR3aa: CASSIAGLRRSEAFF

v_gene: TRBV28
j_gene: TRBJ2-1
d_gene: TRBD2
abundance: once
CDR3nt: TGTGCCAGCCTCGGACTAGCGGGGAGGCGTGAGCAGTTCTTC
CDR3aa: CASLGLAGRREQFF

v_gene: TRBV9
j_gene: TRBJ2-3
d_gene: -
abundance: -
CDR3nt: TGTGCCAGCAGCGTAGGGGGGCCAAGCACAGATACGCAGTATTTT
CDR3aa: CASSVGGPSTDTQYF

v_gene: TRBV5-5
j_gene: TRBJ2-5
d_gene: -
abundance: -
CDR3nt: TGTGCCAGCAGCTGGACAGACGCCTTGAAGACCCAGTACTTC
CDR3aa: CASSWTDALKTQYF

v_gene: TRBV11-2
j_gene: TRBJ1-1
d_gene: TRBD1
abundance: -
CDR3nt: TGTGCCAGCAACCGTCAGGGGGCTAGTATGAACACTGAAGCTTTCTTT
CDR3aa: CASNRQGASMNTEAFF

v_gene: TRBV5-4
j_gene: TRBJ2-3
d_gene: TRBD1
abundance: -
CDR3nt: TGTGCCGTATCGGGTAGGGGGCTTGGCACAGATACGCAGTATTTT
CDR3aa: CAVSGRGLGTDTQYF

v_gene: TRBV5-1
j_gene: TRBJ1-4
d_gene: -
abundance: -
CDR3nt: TGCGCCAGCGGACCCGGGGTACTGGCAACTAATGAAAAACTGTTTTTT
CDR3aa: CASGPGVLATNEKLFF

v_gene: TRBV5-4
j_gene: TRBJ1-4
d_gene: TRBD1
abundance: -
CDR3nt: TGTGCCAGCAGCTTGACAGGGGCGGGGGAAAAACTGTTTTTT
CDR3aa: CASSLTGAGEKLFF

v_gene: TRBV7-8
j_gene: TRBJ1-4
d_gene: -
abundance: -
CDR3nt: TGTGCCAGCAGCACCGTCCCACAGGGCCAAGCTAATGAAAAACTGTTTTTT
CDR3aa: CASSTVPQGQANEKLFF

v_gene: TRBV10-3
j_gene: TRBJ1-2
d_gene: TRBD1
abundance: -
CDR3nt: TGTGCCATCATGAGACAGGGGTCAATGCATGGCTACACCTTC
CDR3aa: CAIMRQGSMHGYTF

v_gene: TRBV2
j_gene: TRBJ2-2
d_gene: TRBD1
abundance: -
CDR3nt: TGTGCCAGCAGTCTCCGGGACAGGTTCTCCGGGGAGCTGTTTTTT
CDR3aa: CASSLRDRFSGELFF

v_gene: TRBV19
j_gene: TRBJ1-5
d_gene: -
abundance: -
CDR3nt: TGTGCCAGTAGTATTGGTCAGGACATATGGCCCCAGCATTTT
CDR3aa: CASSIGQDIWPQHF

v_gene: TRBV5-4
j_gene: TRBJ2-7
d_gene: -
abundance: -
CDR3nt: TGTGCCAGCAGCGCGGGGGACACGCACTACGAGCAGTACTTC
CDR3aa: CASSAGDTHYEQYF

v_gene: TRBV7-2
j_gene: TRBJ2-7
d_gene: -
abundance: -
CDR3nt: TGTGCCAGCAGCAATACAGGGGGGGCCTACGAGCAGTACTTC
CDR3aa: CASSNTGGAYEQYF

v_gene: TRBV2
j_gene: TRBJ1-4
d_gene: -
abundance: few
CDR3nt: TGTGCCAGCAGTGAAGCGCTGGGGCCCGAGTGGGGGGGAAATGAAAAACTGTTTTTT
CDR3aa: CASSEALGPEWGGNEKLFF

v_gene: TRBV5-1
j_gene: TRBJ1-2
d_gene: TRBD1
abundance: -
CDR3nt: TGCGCCAGCAGCTTGGAAGGGGGCGAATGGTATGGCTACACCTTC
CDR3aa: CASSLEGGEWYGYTF

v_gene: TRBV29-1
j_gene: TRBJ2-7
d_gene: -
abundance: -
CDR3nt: TGCAGCGGGGGTGGAGGGTGGGCCTACGAGCAGTACTTC
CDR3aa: CSGGGGWAYEQYF

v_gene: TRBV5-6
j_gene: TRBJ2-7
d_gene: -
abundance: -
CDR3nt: TGTGCCAGCAGCTTAACTCCGGGAGTAAAGGACGAGCAGTACTTC
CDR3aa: CASSLTPGVKDEQYF

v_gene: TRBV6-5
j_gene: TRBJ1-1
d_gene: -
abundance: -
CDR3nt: TGTGCCACCGTAGACAGTTGGAACACTGAAGCTTTCTTT
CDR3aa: CATVDSWNTEAFF

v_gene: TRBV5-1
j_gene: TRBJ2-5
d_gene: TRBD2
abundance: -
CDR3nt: TGCGCCAGCAGCTTATCCCTAGCGGGGGGGCCTCGAATCCAGTACTTC
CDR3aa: CASSLSLAGGPRIQYF

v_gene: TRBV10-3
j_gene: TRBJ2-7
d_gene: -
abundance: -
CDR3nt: TGTGCCATCAGAAGGACAGACTCCTACGAGCAGTACTTC
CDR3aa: CAIRRTDSYEQYF

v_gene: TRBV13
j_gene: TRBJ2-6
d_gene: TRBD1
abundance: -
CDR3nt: TGTGCCAGCAGCTCCACTCCGGGACAGGAGAGCTCTGGGGCCAACGTCCTGACTTTC
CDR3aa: CASSSTPGQESSGANVLTF

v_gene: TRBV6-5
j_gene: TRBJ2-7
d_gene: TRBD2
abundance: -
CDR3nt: TGTGCCAGCAGCGGGGGGGGTGGGGGTTTGGGGGAGCAGTACTTC
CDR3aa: CASSGGGGGLGEQYF

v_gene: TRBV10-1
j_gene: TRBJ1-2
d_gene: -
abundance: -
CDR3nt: TGCGCCAGCAGTGAGTCGGGGCAGGCCGGCGGCTACACCTTC
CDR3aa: CASSESGQAGGYTF

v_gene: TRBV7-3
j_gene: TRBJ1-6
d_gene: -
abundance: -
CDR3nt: TGTGCCAGCAGCATCGACCGGGACTCTAATAATTCACCCCTCCACTTT
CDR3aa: CASSIDRDSNNSPLHF

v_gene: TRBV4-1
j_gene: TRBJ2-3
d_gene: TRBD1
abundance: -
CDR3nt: TGCGCCAGCAGCCAAGAGGGACAGCCGAGCACAGATACGCAGTATTTT
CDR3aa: CASSQEGQPSTDTQYF

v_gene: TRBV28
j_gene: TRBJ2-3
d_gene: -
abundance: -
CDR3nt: TGTGCCAGCAGCCAACAGGGTACCACAGATACGCAGTATTTT
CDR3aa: CASSQQGTTDTQYF

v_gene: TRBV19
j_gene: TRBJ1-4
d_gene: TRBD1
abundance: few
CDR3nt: TGTGCCAGTACCGGAGTCGGCCGGACAGGGGAGGAAAAACTGTTTTTT
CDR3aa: CASTGVGRTGEEKLFF

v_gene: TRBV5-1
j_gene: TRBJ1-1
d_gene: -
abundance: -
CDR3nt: TGCGCCAGCAGCTTGGGTCTTTCGTACGGGAACACTGAAGCTTTCTTT
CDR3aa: CASSLGLSYGNTEAFF